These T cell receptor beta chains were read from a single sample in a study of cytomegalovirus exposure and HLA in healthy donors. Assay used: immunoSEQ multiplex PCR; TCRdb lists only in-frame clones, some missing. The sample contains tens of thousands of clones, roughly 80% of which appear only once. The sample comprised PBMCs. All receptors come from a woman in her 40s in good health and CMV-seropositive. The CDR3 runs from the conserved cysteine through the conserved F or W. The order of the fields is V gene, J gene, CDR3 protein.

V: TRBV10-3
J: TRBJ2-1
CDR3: CAISERGLAGGGNEQFF

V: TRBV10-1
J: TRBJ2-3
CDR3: CARTLLASTDTQYF

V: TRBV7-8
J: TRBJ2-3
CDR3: CASSLTSGMSTDTQYF

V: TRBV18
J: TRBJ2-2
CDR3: CASSPQGQGYTGELFF

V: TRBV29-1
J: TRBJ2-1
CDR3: CSVEKGGGSEQFF

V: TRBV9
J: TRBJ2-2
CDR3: CASSVSSDANTGELFF

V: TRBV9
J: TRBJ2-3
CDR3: CASSVRGTGEDTQYF

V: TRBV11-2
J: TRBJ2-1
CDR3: CASSPATSPKQFF

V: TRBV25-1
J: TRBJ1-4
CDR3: CASSDRTGANEKLFF

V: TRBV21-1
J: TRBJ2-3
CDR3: CASSKQLSGTQPDTQYF

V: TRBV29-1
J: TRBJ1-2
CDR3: CSVQTGGSNYGYTF

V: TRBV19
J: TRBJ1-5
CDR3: CASSTQPRDSYFYAQHF

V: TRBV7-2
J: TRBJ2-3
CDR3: CASSSGLSADTQYF

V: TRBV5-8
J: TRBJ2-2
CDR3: CASSKFQKTGELFF

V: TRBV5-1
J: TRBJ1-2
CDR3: CASSYQQGTSYGYTF

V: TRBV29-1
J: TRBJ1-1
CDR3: CSVEDLDREWAFF

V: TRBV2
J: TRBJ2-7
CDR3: CASSVSRTSGFFSSYEQYF

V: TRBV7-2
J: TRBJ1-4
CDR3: CASSRNGGLIGKLFF

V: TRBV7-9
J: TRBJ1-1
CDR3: CASSSTAGRDTEAFF

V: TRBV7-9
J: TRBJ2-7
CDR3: CASGGTGYSSYEQYF

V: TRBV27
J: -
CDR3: CASSLGSGRTYEQYF

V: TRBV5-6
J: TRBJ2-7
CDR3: CASRTGELDEQYF

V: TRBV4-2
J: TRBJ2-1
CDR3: CASSQDRASGGNEQFF

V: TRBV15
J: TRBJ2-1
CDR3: CATSHFRAESYNEQFF

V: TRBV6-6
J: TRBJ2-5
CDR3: CASSYLGGRGQETQYF

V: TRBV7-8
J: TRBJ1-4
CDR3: CASSLRPTNEKLFF

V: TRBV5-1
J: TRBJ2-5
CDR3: CASKLTGVQETQYF

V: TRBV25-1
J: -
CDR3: CASGSAAGTGGPEQYF

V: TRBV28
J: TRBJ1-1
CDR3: CASSPRTGHTEAFF

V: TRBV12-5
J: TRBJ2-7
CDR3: CASAGGGFSYEQYF

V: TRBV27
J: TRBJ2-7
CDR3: CASSFSGGPSYEHYF

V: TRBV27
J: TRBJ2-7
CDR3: CASKEGNREQYF

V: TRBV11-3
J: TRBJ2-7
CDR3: CASSFSSGGGYEQYF

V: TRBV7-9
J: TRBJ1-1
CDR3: CASSARWGQHTEAFF

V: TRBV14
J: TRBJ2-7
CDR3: CASSQVAGPTGEQYF

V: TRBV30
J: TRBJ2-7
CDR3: CAWSRKEAGALEQYF

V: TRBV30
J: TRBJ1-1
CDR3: CAWSISTGGSEAFF

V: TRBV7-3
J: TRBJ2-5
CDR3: CASSLGLQETQYF

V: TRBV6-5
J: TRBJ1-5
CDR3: CASISVGGSNQPQHF

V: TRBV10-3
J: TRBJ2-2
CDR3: CAISPRGTEGYRGELFF

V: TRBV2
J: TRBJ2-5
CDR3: CASRAILGGEETQYF

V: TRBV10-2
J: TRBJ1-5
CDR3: CASSETEINQPQHF

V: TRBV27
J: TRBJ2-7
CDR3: CASRRGLAAAYEQYF

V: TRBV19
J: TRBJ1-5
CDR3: CASSLDRGGQPQHF

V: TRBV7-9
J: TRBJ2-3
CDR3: CASSFASGRDTQYF

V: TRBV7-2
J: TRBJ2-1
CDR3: CASSLPTSGISYNEQFF